This T cell receptor beta chain appears in the sequencing data of a study of T cells in Graves' hyperthyroidism and ophthalmopathy. Study-wide results and caveats: Model output signaled ophthalmopathy a median approximately six months ahead of onset. Stable hyperthyroidism and ophthalmopathy were separated using 13 V-J signatures.

Germline CDR1 LNHNV, CDR2 YYDKDF (reference sequence). Trimming at V came to 5 bases and at J to 7 bases, leaving 10 bases not matched to a gene. CDR3 length: 15 amino acids. On this clonotype itself: The target antigen is unknown.

Ophthalmopathy patients had moderate-to-severe active disease, CAS ≥3, NOSPECS ≥4, and disease duration under 3 months. Using RNA transcripts as the source, TCR beta CDR3 regions were amplified. Initially, a first-round RT-PCR of the TCR CDR3 employed the HTBI primer set. TCRdb independently ran MiXCR on the multiplex PCR reads; one entry per CDR3 protein. The sample records about half a million distinct CDR3 sequences, 20% being singletons. The rearrangement joins TRBV15 to TRBJ2-1; 8 bases match TRBD2. This clonotype originated in a man in his forties with Graves' ophthalmopathy. The sequencing sample was made of blood. CDR3 coding DNA: TGTGCCACCAGCCGGAGAGGGCGGGGGGCGAATGAGCAGTTCTTC. Protein sequence: CATSRRGRGANEQFF.